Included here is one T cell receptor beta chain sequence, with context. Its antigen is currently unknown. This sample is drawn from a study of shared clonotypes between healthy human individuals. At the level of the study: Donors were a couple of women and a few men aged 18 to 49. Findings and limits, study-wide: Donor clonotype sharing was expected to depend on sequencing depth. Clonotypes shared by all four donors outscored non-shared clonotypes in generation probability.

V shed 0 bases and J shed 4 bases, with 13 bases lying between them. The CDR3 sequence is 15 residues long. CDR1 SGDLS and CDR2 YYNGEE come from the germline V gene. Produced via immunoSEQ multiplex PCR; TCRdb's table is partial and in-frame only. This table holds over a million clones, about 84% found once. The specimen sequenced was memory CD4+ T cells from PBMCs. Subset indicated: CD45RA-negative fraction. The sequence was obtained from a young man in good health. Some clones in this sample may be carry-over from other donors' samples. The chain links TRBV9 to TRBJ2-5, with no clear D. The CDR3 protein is CASSVGFVGGETQYF. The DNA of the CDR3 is TGTGCCAGCAGCGTAGGCTTCGTGGGTGGAGAGACCCAGTACTTC.